This T cell receptor (beta chain) was recovered during a study of cytomegalovirus exposure and HLA in healthy donors. This PCR relied on a set of 60 Vbeta primers and 13 Jbeta primers. The table came from immunoSEQ multiplex PCR; TCRdb's copy has only in-frame clones and leaves some out. The sample carries about 150,000 clones, around three quarters recorded once. The CDR3 length is 17 residues. Germline CDR1 reads WSHSY; CDR2 reads SAAADI. The germline V and J ends were trimmed by 0 bases and 0 bases, with 9 bases remaining between them. At the time of sampling, donors were nominally healthy, though unrecorded immune exposures were likely. Remarks on this clone: The antigen is not known.

Study outcomes and limitations: Previous analysis showed most TCR beta V segments were productive about 90% or about 30% of the time.

This TCR was sampled from a woman in her forties in good health and CMV-seronegative. Sequenced sample: PBMCs. The chain recombines TRBV10-2 with TRBJ1-6; D gene unclear. The CDR3 nucleotides are TGCGCCAGCAGTGAGTCGAGGCAGAGCTCCTATAATTCACCCCTCCACTTT. This gives the protein CASSESRQSSYNSPLHF.